A selection of T cell receptor beta chains follows, all from one sample in a study of CD8 T cells in Susac syndrome. In TCRdb, the immunoSEQ multiplex PCR reads were re-called with MiXCR into one record per CDR3 protein. The sample gives tens of thousands of distinct CDR3 sequences, around nine tenths of which show up once; roughly 0.2% is in the top ten. Material: CD8+ T cells from PBMCs. The receptors come from a human donor in good health. Both conserved end residues are part of each CDR3. A D gene is named only where the DNA matches it firmly. Size is omitted from some rows. Given values are once, few, many or a class for expanded clones.

D gene	V gene	clone size	J gene	CDR3 protein	CDR3 DNA
TRBD2	TRBV7-3	.	TRBJ2-1	CASSPTSGGGGFF	TGTGCCAGCAGCCCAACTAGCGGGGGGGGAGGTTTCTTC
.	TRBV19	.	TRBJ1-1	CASSWGQYTEAFF	TGTGCCAGTAGTTGGGGGCAGTACACTGAAGCTTTCTTT
TRBD1	TRBV7-8	few	TRBJ2-7	CASSSGQALNYEQYF	TGTGCCAGCAGCTCCGGACAGGCCCTTAACTACGAGCAGTACTTC
.	TRBV5-1	.	TRBJ2-7	CASSLEARGADEQYF	TGCGCCAGCAGCTTGGAGGCCAGGGGGGCGGACGAGCAGTACTTC
.	TRBV28	.	TRBJ2-7	CASSSLGLQGGYEQYF	TGTGCCAGCAGTTCCCTCGGATTACAGGGTGGCTACGAGCAGTACTTC
TRBD2	TRBV27	.	TRBJ2-4	CASSTLAGAGKNIQYF	TGTGCCAGCAGTACACTAGCGGGGGCAGGAAAAAACATTCAGTACTTC
.	TRBV7-9	.	TRBJ2-4	CASSLVNEPINIQYF	TGTGCCAGCAGCTTGGTGAATGAACCCATAAACATTCAGTACTTC
TRBD1	TRBV5-1	.	TRBJ2-7	CASSPEGQGYYEQYF	TGCGCCAGCAGCCCCGAGGGACAGGGTTACTACGAGCAGTACTTC
TRBD1	TRBV4-1	.	TRBJ1-1	CASSQEPDRVEVLNTEAFF	TGCGCCAGCAGCCAAGAGCCTGACAGGGTGGAGGTGTTGAACACTGAAGCTTTCTTT
.	TRBV5-1	few	TRBJ1-1	CASSLRQGDTEAFF	TGCGCCAGCAGCTTGAGGCAGGGCGACACTGAAGCTTTCTTT
.	TRBV3-1	few	TRBJ2-7	CASSQLYEQYF	TGTGCCAGCAGCCAACTATACGAGCAGTACTTC
.	TRBV13	.	TRBJ2-5	CASSLRGVFQETQYF	TGTGCCAGCAGCTTAAGGGGGGTTTTTCAAGAGACCCAGTACTTC
.	TRBV12-3/TRBV12-4	.	TRBJ1-2	CATSSGGYTF	TGTGCCACCTCATCCGGTGGCTACACCTTC
.	TRBV5-1	.	TRBJ1-1	CASSVSRGGTEAFF	TGCGCCAGCAGCGTTTCCAGGGGAGGTACTGAAGCTTTCTTT
TRBD1	TRBV12-3/TRBV12-4	.	TRBJ1-5	CASSRGQQSNQPQHF	TGTGCCAGCAGCAGGGGGCAACAGAGCAATCAGCCCCAGCATTTT
.	TRBV20-1	.	TRBJ2-7	CSAGSGESYEQYF	TGCAGTGCTGGATCAGGGGAGTCCTACGAGCAGTACTTC
.	TRBV19	.	TRBJ2-1	CASSIYSTGEQFF	TGTGCCAGTAGTATTTATTCCACCGGGGAGCAGTTCTTC
TRBD1	TRBV20-1	.	TRBJ2-7	CSARDRDRVYEQYF	TGCAGTGCTAGAGATCGTGACAGGGTCTACGAGCAGTACTTC
TRBD1	TRBV27	.	TRBJ1-5	CASSSTGEWQPQHF	TGTGCCAGCAGTTCAACAGGGGAATGGCAGCCCCAGCATTTT
.	TRBV18	.	TRBJ2-4	CASSPRPRYPLAKNIQYF	TGTGCCAGCTCACCACGACCCAGATATCCGCTAGCCAAAAACATTCAGTACTTC
.	TRBV13	.	TRBJ2-5	CASSSGHSYDTQYF	TGTGCCAGCAGCTCAGGACACTCCTACGACACTCAGTACTTC
.	TRBV27	.	TRBJ2-2	CASSLGAGAGTGELFF	TGTGCCAGCAGTTTAGGGGCAGGGGCTGGGACCGGGGAGCTGTTTTTT
.	TRBV6-5	.	TRBJ2-2	CASSYKPEAGELFF	TGTGCCAGCAGTTACAAACCGGAGGCCGGGGAGCTGTTTTTT
.	TRBV20-1	.	TRBJ2-7	CSARVEGSSYEQYF	TGCAGTGCTAGAGTCGAGGGGAGCTCCTACGAGCAGTACTTC
.	TRBV12-3/TRBV12-4	.	TRBJ2-1	CASSLEGGAYNEQFF	TGTGCCAGCAGTTTGGAGGGGGGTGCCTACAATGAGCAGTTCTTC